Described below is a single T cell receptor (beta chain) sequence and its context. The antigen it binds to is not known. Per-base quality was not reported, and no clone a single base away is much larger than it. The source of the sample is a study of identical twins' blood T cells (dated by TCRdb to the early 2010s). Background for the entire study: Around 50 million Illumina reads were obtained across around twelve libraries, comprising six alpha-chain and six beta-chain libraries. TCR alpha and beta chain repertoires of three pairs of monozygous twins were compared using next-generation sequencing to assess genetic influence on repertoire formation.

Here is what the overall study found, with its caveats: Environmental influences could not be excluded as an explanation for twin similarity, since twins were reared together. The count of CDR3 clonotypes shared by two donors depended mainly on the product of the two donors' cloneset sizes, and twins did not clearly depart from this trend. The proposed role of the TCRalpha J segment in MHC recognition during thymic selection was stated to require validation by independent studies. Among the most abundant TCRbeta clonotypes, each donor shared more CDR3 sequences with her twin than with unrelated donors. V gene usage was reported to be markedly more similar within twin pairs than between unrelated donors, even among non-selected out-of-frame TCRbeta clonotypes.

Receptor amplification or capture employed 5' RACE. The sequencing machine was an Illumina Genome Analyzer IIx. The RNA-based TCR cDNA libraries were made using a previously described protocol that was modified in several ways. To prevent cross-contamination, barcodes specific to each sample were added to both ends of every TCR cDNA library during cDNA synthesis and amplification. Per the original workflow: Between about 90,000 and nearly 500,000 clonotypes were identified per individual, with roughly 2.2 to 3.6 million CDR3-containing reads per library. Reads carrying improper barcode index combinations were removed, after which the MiTCR software was used to build a cloneset for each library. While assembling CDR3 clonotypes, MiTCR filtered or rescued low-quality reads and corrected PCR and sequencing errors. Artificial out-of-frame clonotypes were removed by being mapped to in-frame sequences, with one indel in the CDR3 allowed. Similarity in V and J gene usage between donors was calculated as the Jensen-Shannon divergence divided by the mean entropy. Clones were called with MiXCR by TCRdb after fastp trimmed the public reads at Q25, and only in-frame beta chains were retained. For every CDR3 protein sequence, its rows merge into one entry that carries the most common genes and DNA. These V and J calls derive from TCRdb rather than the authors' analysis. This sample has fewer than 450,000 distinct CDR3 sequences in its table, and 25% to 35% of those were observed once. Roughly 5.5% of the sample is taken by the ten largest.

Counted from cysteine to phenylalanine, this CDR3 has 16 amino acids. Kept here is only the CDR3 DNA, which spans 48 bases and is read in frame from base 1. CDR1 is given as SNHLY and CDR2 as FYNNEI, both from the germline V gene. V loses 4 bases at its end and J loses 0 bases; junction bases beyond the gene matches: 8. The donors were six healthy women who made up three monozygous twin pairs. Each of the three twin pairs had been raised together, and the twins in each pair were thought likely to have encountered the same infectious agents and vaccines. TCR cDNA libraries were prepared from RNA that had been isolated from peripheral blood mononuclear cells.

The clonotype was recovered from a woman aged 18-49 years in good health. The specimen was PBMCs. This chain is built from TRBV2 and TRBJ1-2; TRBD1 aligns with 7 central bases. The CDR3 in this case is CASSGSQGVSNYGYTF. The nucleotide sequence is TGTGCCAGCAGTGGGTCCCAGGGGGTATCTAACTATGGCTACACCTTC.